The source of this T cell receptor (beta chain) is a study of blood T cell repertoires in COVID-19. Sequenced by immunoSEQ multiplex PCR; TCRdb stores in-frame clones only, minus some. The sample lists around 190,000 clones, roughly four fifths occurring once. In germline, CDR1 is SGDLS, CDR2 YYNGEE. With 4 bases removed from V and 2 bases from J, the gap between germline ends came to 16 bases. CDR3 length: 16 residues. Those enrolled in Seattle joined during active infection and were followed longitudinally afterward. The TCR sequence derives from an older woman with COVID-19, enrolled during active disease. The sample taken for sequencing was peripheral blood. The chain employs TRBV9 and TRBJ2-1, with D perhaps matching TRBD1 (6 bases). The CDR3 nucleotides are TGTGCCAGCAGCCGTCTTACAGGGACAACCTACAATGAGCAGTTCTTC. It specifies CASSRLTGTTYNEQFF.